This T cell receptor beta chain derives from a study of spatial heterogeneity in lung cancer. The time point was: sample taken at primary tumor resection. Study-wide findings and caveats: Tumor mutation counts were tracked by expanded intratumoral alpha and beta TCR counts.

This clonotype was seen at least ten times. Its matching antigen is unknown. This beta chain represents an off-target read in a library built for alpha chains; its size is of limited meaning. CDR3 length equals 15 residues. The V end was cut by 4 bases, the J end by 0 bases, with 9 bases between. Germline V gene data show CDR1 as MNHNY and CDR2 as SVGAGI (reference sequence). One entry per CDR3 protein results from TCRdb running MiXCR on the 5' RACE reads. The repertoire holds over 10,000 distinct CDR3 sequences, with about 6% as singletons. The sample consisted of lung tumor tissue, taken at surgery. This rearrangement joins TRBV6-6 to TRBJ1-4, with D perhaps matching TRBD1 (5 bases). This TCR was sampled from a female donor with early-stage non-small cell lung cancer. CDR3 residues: CASSFTGATNEKLFF. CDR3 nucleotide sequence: TGTGCCAGCAGTTTTACAGGAGCAACTAATGAAAAACTGTTTTTT.